This T cell receptor beta chain was retrieved from a study of cytomegalovirus exposure and HLA in healthy donors. Study-wide points: TCR beta chains associated with HLA were, in a later analysis, more clonally expanded than equally common others. About 87% or about 30% of the time was how often most TCR beta V segments were productive, according to an earlier analysis. What TCR beta sequences reportedly achieved was accurate prediction of HLA-A and HLA-B alleles in most subjects.

Donors were nominally healthy when sampled, though unrecorded immune exposures were likely. Turning to this clone: Its target is unknown.

The PCR contained 60 Vbeta and 13 Jbeta primers. TCRdb's table, derived via immunoSEQ multiplex PCR, lists solely in-frame clones and lacks some. The sample consists of 110,000 or so clones, over 75% of them appearing once. This clonotype was sampled from a man aged 18 to 30 in good health and CMV-seropositive. Sequencing was carried out using PBMCs.

CDR3 sequence: CASSVGRRNEQFF. The CDR3 DNA reads as TGTGCCAGCAGCGTAGGCAGGAGGAATGAGCAGTTCTTC. The chain has TRBV14 and TRBJ2-1; TRBD2 is a possible D gene (5 bases). This CDR3 contains 13 residues. Germline V gene data show CDR1 as SGHDN and CDR2 as FVKESK. V lost 5 bases, J lost 7 bases, and 12 bases lay in between. Based on the CDR3 plus reference TRBV14 and TRBJ2-1, the full variable domain is EAGVTQFPSHSVIEKGQTVTLRCDPISGHDNLYWYRRVMGKEIKFLLHFVKESKQDESGMPNNRFLAERTGGTYSTLKVQPAELEDSGVYFCASSVGRRNEQFFGPGTRLTVL.